Described below is a single T cell receptor beta chain sequence and its context. The antigen remains undetermined. These data are taken from a study of T cell responses to AZD1222 COVID-19 vaccine. Measured with immunoSEQ multiplex PCR; TCRdb has only the in-frame clones, and not every one. The data hold approximately 150,000 clones, with 93% observed a single time. Study conclusions and caveats: Females outnumbered males among donors, who were mostly white British; clonal diversity was possibly underestimated. Recipients of two AZD1222 doses showed rising Spike-specific TCR breadth and depth.

V lost 5 bases and J lost 5, with 14 bases in between. The CDR3 totals 14 residues. Germline CDR1 reads KGHDR; CDR2 reads SFDVKD. Source: peripheral blood, taken on day 0 of MenACWY control vaccination. The V call is TRBV24-1, the J call TRBJ1-1, with D possibly matching TRBD1 (5 bases). This TCR derives from an adult in good health. CDR3: CATSVSGADTEAFF. The CDR3 nucleotides read TGTGCCACCAGTGTCTCTGGGGCTGATACTGAAGCTTTCTTT.